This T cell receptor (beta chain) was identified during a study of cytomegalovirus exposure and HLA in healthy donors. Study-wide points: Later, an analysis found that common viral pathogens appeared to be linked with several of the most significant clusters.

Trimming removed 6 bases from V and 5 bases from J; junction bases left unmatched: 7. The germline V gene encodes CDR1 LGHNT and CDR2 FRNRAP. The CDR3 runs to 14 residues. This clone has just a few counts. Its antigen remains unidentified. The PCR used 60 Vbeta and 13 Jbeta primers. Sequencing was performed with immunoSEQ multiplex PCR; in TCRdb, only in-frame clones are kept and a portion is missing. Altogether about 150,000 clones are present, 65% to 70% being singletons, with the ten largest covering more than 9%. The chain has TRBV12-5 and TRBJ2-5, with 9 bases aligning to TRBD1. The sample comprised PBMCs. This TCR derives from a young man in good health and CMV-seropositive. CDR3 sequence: CASGKGQGSETQYF. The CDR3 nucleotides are TGTGCTAGTGGCAAGGGACAGGGATCGGAGACCCAGTACTTC.